Listed here are 5 T cell receptor beta chains from one sample, sequenced in a study of blood T cells in healthy people across ages. For the second PCR, which ran for 7 to 11 cycles, a sample-barcoded 5' primer and a J-beta primer mix were used. One entry per CDR3 protein, called by TCRdb with MiXCR from the 5' RACE reads. The table records about a million distinct CDR3 sequences, under 40% of them present only once. The source material was blood. All receptors come from a man between 18 and 29 years old in good health.

The rearrangement joins TRBV7-9 to TRBJ2-1, with D maybe TRBD1 (5 bases). The DNA end is more similar to TRBJ2-7, so the J call may be wrong. Germline values: CDR1 SEHNR, CDR2 FQNEAQ (reference sequence). This CDR3 is built from 15 residues. CDR3 sequence: CASRPQGLSVNEQYF. CDR3 nucleotides: TGTGCCAGCAGGCCGCAGGGTTTATCGGTCAATGAGCAGTACTTC.

Comments on this clonotype: The junction does not match germline at one end; this may be a read error. The chain joins TRBV7-2 to TRBJ1-2, with 12 bases matching TRBD1. The germline gives CDR1 SGHTA, CDR2 FQGNSA. CDR3 length: 16 residues. The CDR3 loop is CAGSLAGTGGWNGYTF. The DNA for the CDR3 is TGTGCCGGCAGCTTAGCCGGGACAGGGGGCTGGAATGGTTACACCTTC.

The chain couples TRBV7-9 to TRBJ2-5; either TRBD1 or TRBD2 may supply D (6 bases each). The V end lost 1 base, the J end lost 11 bases, and 20 bases lay between the germline ends. This CDR3 spans 15 amino acids. The germline gives CDR1 SEHNR, CDR2 FQNEAQ (reference sequence). Here the CDR3 reads CASSLGRGIYNEQYF. In DNA form, the CDR3 reads TGTGCCAGCAGCTTAGGGAGGGGGATCTACAATGAGCAGTACTTC.

The V gene is TRBV15, the J gene TRBJ1-2, with TRBD1 as a possible D gene (5 bases). The germline CDR1 and CDR2 sequences are LNHNV and YYDKDF (reference sequence). V was cut by 4 bases and J by 6 bases, with 15 bases left in between. The CDR3 length is 14 residues. The CDR3 loop is CATSKGTSRNGYTF. CDR3 DNA sequence: TGTGCCACCAGCAAAGGGACGTCGAGGAATGGCTACACCTTC.

This clonotype has only one observation. One end of the junction is discordant with germline, which a read error may explain. The chain couples TRBV18 to TRBJ2-5, with 8 bases lining up with TRBD1. CDR3 length: 15 residues. Germline CDR1 reads KGHSH; CDR2 reads LQKENI. The CDR3 coding sequence is TGCGCCAGCTCCCCAGACAGGGGAAGGGAAGAGACCCAGTACTTC. Translated: CASSPDRGREETQYF. Full variable domain (outside the CDR3, taken from reference TRBV18 and TRBJ2-5): NAGVMQNPRHLVRRRGQEARLRCSPMKGHSHVYWYRQLPEEGLKFMVYLQKENIIDESGMPKERFSAEFPKEGPSILRIQQVVRGDSAAYFCASSPDRGREETQYFGPGTRLLVL.